This T cell receptor beta chain emerged from a study of a mutant IDH1 vaccine in newly diagnosed glioma. To note about this clone: Its specificity is not known.

The CDR3 is 13 amino acids. Trimming removed 0 bases from V and 2 bases from J, with 4 bases in between. The germline gives CDR1 SGDLS, CDR2 YYNGEE. Described time point: week 23, last vaccination. In every dose of vaccine, 300 ug of mutant IDH1 20-mer peptide was given alongside topical imiquimod. The table came from immunoSEQ multiplex PCR; TCRdb's copy has only in-frame clones and leaves some out. There are roughly 74,000 clones in the sample; more than 80% occur only once, and 0.77% lies in the top ten. The source is a woman aged 45-60 years with glioma. This rearrangement joins TRBV9 to TRBJ2-3; D is undetermined. The starting material was PBMCs, obtained from a glioma patient whose treatment included an IDH1 peptide vaccine. The CDR3 is CASSVDATDTQYF. The CDR3 nucleotides are TGTGCCAGCAGCGTAGACGCCACAGATACGCAGTATTTT.